The text below deals with one T cell receptor beta chain. This record comes from a study of technical replicates of blood from a few donors. Clones were read by immunoSEQ multiplex PCR, and TCRdb kept only the in-frame ones, dropping some. Altogether about 73,000 clones are present, 93% being singletons, with the ten largest covering 0.25%. The sequencing input was T cells isolated from PBMCs. The sequence was obtained from a human donor in good health.

The CDR3 nucleotides read TGTGCCAGCAGCTTACAGGGGGCGAATGAAGCTTTCTTT. The encoded protein is CASSLQGANEAFF. V gene TRBV7-6 combines with J gene TRBJ1-1, with 8 bases fitting TRBD1. V shed 2 bases and J 7 bases; nucleotides not matched to a gene: 3. The germline gives CDR1 SGHVS, CDR2 FNYEAQ. The CDR3 covers 13 residues.